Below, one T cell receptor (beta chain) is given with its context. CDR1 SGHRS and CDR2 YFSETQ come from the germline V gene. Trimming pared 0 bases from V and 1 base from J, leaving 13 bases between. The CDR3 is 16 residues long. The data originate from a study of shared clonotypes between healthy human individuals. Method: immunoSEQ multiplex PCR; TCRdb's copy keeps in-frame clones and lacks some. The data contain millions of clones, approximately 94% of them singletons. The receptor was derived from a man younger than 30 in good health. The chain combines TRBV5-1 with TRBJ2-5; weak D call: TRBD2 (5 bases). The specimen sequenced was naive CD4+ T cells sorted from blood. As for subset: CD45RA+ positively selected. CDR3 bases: TGCGCCAGCAGCTTGGGGGGAGTTTCGGGCCAAGAGACCCAGTACTTC. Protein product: CASSLGGVSGQETQYF.